These 10 T cell receptor beta chains share one sample of origin, sequenced in a study of T cells in women clearing cervical HPV infection. Data came from immunoSEQ multiplex PCR; TCRdb stores just in-frame clones and leaves some out. The clone table shows around 35,000 clones, with the ten largest holding 1.4%. The material sequenced was blood buffy coat. These receptors all stem from a woman aged 18-69 years with a cervical HPV16 infection that either progressed to CIN3+ or cleared (not recorded which).

To note about this clone: The CDR3 end falls 3 residues outside the read, so it is completed with the germline J gene. This chain links TRBV7-6 with TRBJ2-7; 8 nucleotides agree with TRBD1. V was clipped by 1 base and J by 4 bases; unmatched bases: 3. Germline V lookup: CDR1 SGHVS, CDR2 FNYEAQ. CDR3 length: 14 residues. CDR3 loop: CASSLVGQEYEQYF. The CDR3 bases that were read are TGTGCCAGCAGCTTAGTGGGACAGGAGTACGAG.

Details on this clone: The CDR3 end falls 3 residues outside the read, so it is completed with the germline J gene. The genes are TRBV5-5 and TRBJ2-1, with D tentatively TRBD2 (6 bases). Germline values: CDR1 SGHKS, CDR2 YYEKEE (reference sequence). V shed 1 base and J shed 7 bases, with 12 bases lying between them. The CDR3 consists of 14 residues. CDR3 sequence: CASSLTGAGNEQFF. The CDR3 bases that were read are TGTGCCAGCAGCTTGACCGGGGCGGGGAATGAG.

CDR3 sequence: CAISNPRGEQYF. CDR3 DNA (partial): TGTGCCATCAGCAACCCCCGGGGCGAG. This chain links TRBV10-3 with TRBJ2-7, with D maybe TRBD2 (5 bases). The read is 3 residues too short to cover the CDR3 end, so that end is filled in from the germline J gene. Deletions cut 6 bases from V and 6 bases from J, with 12 bases between. CDR3 length: 12 amino acids. Germline V gene data show CDR1 as ENHRY and CDR2 as SYGVKD.

As for this clone: The observed sequence ends 3 residues before the CDR3 terminus, with the missing tail filled in from the germline J gene. The chain joins TRBV18 to TRBJ2-5; D is possibly TRBD1 (6 bases). Germline V gives CDR1 KGHSH, CDR2 LQKENI. V lost 5 bases and J lost 5, with 9 bases in between. The CDR3 is 12 residues long. The CDR3 bases that were read are TGTGCCAGCTCAGACCAGGGGGAGACC. Protein sequence: CASSDQGET. The CDR3 in full is CASSDQGETQYF.

A remark on this clone: The sequenced fragment ends 3 residues before the CDR3 boundary, so the rest is inferred from the germline J gene. The rearrangement joins TRBV18 to TRBJ2-3; TRBD2 is a possible D gene (6 bases). CDR1 is KGHSH and CDR2 is LQKENI in the germline V gene. With 1 base removed from V and 2 bases from J, the gap between germline ends came to 10 bases. The CDR3 length is 15 residues. The part of the CDR3 DNA that was read is TGTGCCAGCTCACCACTATTAGCGGACACAGATACG. Translation gives CASSPLLADTDT. From start to end, the CDR3 is CASSPLLADTDTQYF.

As concerns this clone: The CDR3 end lies 3 residues beyond the end of the read and is filled in from the germline J gene. The V and J genes are TRBV18 and TRBJ2-7; the D gene is possibly TRBD1 (5 bases). The CDR3 is 15 residues long. V lost 3 bases and J 0 bases, leaving 12 bases between the germline ends. The germline V gene encodes CDR1 KGHSH and CDR2 LQKENI. The CDR3 bases that were read are TGTGCCAGCTCACCCCAGGGAATGAGCTCCTACGAG. Translated, it gives CASSPQGMSSYE. The full CDR3 is CASSPQGMSSYEQYF.

In regard to this clone: The CDR3 is cut off 3 residues early in the read; its end comes from the germline J gene. This rearrangement joins TRBV7-9 to TRBJ1-4; D is possibly TRBD1 (5 bases). V was pared by 6 bases and J by 4 bases, with 12 bases between. CDR1 and CDR2 (germline): SEHNR, FQNEAQ (reference sequence). There are 14 residues in the CDR3. The CDR3 reads CASSPGSHNEKLFF. The part of the CDR3 DNA that was read is TGTGCCAGCAGTCCAGGGAGTCATAATGAAAAA. The full variable domain, with the rest looked up from reference TRBV7-9 and TRBJ1-4, is DTGVSQNPRHKITKRGQNVTFRCDPISEHNRLYWYRQTLGQGPEFLTYFQNEAQLEKSRLLSDRFSAERPKGSFSTLEIQRTEQGDSAMYLCASSPGSHNEKLFFGSGTQLSVL.

Concerning this clone: The DNA ends 3 residues before the CDR3 does, and the rest of the CDR3 is filled in from the germline J gene. J is TRBJ2-7 and V is TRBV5-6; D not certain. Trimming cost V 4 bases and J 5 bases, with 16 bases left between them. Germline CDR1 reads SGHDT; CDR2 reads YYEEEE. This CDR3 has 14 residues. The CDR3 is CASSAITVTHEQYF. CDR3 bases read: TGTGCCAGCAGCGCCATTACGGTTACCCACGAG.

A note on this clone: The sequenced fragment ends 3 residues before the CDR3 boundary, so the rest is inferred from the germline J gene. The rearrangement links TRBV10-1 to TRBJ2-2; 9 bases line up with TRBD2. The trim removed 8 bases at V and 7 bases at J, leaving 8 bases unmatched. The CDR3 has 14 amino acids. Germline V gene sequence: CDR1 WNHNN, CDR2 SYGVQD (reference sequence). The CDR3 sequence is CASGGGGAVGELFF. CDR3 DNA, as far as it was read: TGCGCCAGCGGAGGCGGGGGGGCCGTCGGGGAG.

Turning to this clone: Sequencing ends 3 residues short of the CDR3 end; the germline J gene provides the rest. The chain has TRBV19 and TRBJ2-5; 12 bases are shared with TRBD2. This CDR3 is 14 amino acids long. From germline, CDR1 is LNHDA and CDR2 SQIVND (reference sequence). The V segment lost 6 bases and the J segment 5 bases; nucleotides outside the gene matches: 4. The sequenced part of the CDR3 DNA is TGTGCCAGTAGCCTAGCGGGGGGGCAGGAGACC. Its translation: CASSLAGGQET. The whole CDR3 protein reads CASSLAGGQETQYF. The complete variable domain, with remaining parts taken from reference TRBV19 and TRBJ2-5, reads DGGITQSPKYLFRKEGQNVTLSCEQNLNHDAMYWYRQDPGQGLRLIYYSQIVNDFQKGDIAEGYSVSREKKESFPLTVTSAQKNPTAFYLCASSLAGGQETQYFGPGTRLLVL.